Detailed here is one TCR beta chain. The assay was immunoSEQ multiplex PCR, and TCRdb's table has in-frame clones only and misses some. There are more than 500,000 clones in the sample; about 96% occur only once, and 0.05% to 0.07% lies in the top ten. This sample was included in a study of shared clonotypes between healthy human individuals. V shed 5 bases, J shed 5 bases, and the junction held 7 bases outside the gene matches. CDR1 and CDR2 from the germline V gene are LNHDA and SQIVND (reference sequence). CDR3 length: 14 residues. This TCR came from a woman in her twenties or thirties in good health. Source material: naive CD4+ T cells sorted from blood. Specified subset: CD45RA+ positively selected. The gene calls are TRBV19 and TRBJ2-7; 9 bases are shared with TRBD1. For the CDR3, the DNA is TGTGCCAGTAGTCCGGGACAGGGTCGGAACGAGCAGTACTTC. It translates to CASSPGQGRNEQYF. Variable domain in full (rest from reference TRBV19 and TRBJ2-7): DGGITQSPKYLFRKEGQNVTLSCEQNLNHDAMYWYRQDPGQGLRLIYYSQIVNDFQKGDIAEGYSVSREKKESFPLTVTSAQKNPTAFYLCASSPGQGRNEQYFGPGTRLTVT.